Listed below are T cell receptor beta chains from one sample, sequenced in a study of T cells in Graves' hyperthyroidism and ophthalmopathy. TCRdb reprocessed the multiplex PCR reads via MiXCR and lists one record per CDR3 protein. This table has approximately 46,000 distinct CDR3 sequences, approximately 50% appearing once. What was sequenced was peripheral blood or thyroid tissue (not recorded which). Every receptor here comes from a woman between 50 and 59 years old with Graves' hyperthyroidism. CDR3s include the opening cysteine and the closing phenylalanine or tryptophan. Each record gives: J gene, V gene, D gene, clone size, CDR3 protein, CDR3 DNA. A D gene is named only where the DNA matches it firmly. Size is omitted from some rows. Given values are once, few, many or a class for expanded clones.

j_gene: TRBJ1-6
v_gene: TRBV28
d_gene: -
abundance: many
CDR3aa: CASSLVTVNSPLHF
CDR3nt: TGTGCCAGCAGTTTGGTAACAGTTAATTCACCCCTCCACTTT

j_gene: TRBJ2-7
v_gene: TRBV7-9
d_gene: -
abundance: -
CDR3aa: CASSVPYEQYF
CDR3nt: TGTGCCAGCAGCGTCCCTTACGAGCAGTACTTC

j_gene: TRBJ2-5
v_gene: TRBV7-8
d_gene: -
abundance: -
CDR3aa: CAGSPGVGGKNQYF
CDR3nt: TGTGCCGGCAGCCCAGGGGTAGGGGGGAAGAATCAGTACTTC

j_gene: TRBJ2-2
v_gene: TRBV7-2
d_gene: -
abundance: many
CDR3aa: CASSLGLAPNTGELFF
CDR3nt: TGTGCCAGCAGCTTAGGGCTAGCGCCTAACACCGGGGAGCTGTTTTTT

j_gene: TRBJ1-5
v_gene: TRBV7-9
d_gene: -
abundance: many
CDR3aa: CASSLAQGNQPQHF
CDR3nt: TGTGCCAGCAGCTTGGCTCAGGGAAACCAGCCCCAGCATTTT

j_gene: TRBJ1-2
v_gene: TRBV25-1
d_gene: -
abundance: -
CDR3aa: CAQDGSNYGYTF
CDR3nt: TGTGCACAGGACGGTTCCAACTATGGCTACACCTTC

j_gene: TRBJ2-2
v_gene: TRBV10-3
d_gene: -
abundance: many
CDR3aa: CAISPTGTYTGELFF
CDR3nt: TGTGCCATCAGCCCTACCGGGACGTACACCGGGGAGCTGTTTTTT

j_gene: TRBJ2-5
v_gene: TRBV10-3
d_gene: -
abundance: -
CDR3aa: CAISESTQYF
CDR3nt: TGTGCCATCAGTGAGTCGACCCAGTACTTC

j_gene: TRBJ2-2
v_gene: TRBV20-1
d_gene: TRBD1
abundance: -
CDR3aa: CSAWTGNTGELFF
CDR3nt: TGCAGTGCTTGGACAGGGAACACCGGGGAGCTGTTTTTT

j_gene: TRBJ1-1
v_gene: TRBV20-1
d_gene: -
abundance: -
CDR3aa: CSASSLVGTEAFF
CDR3nt: TGCAGTGCCAGCAGCTTAGTTGGCACTGAAGCTTTCTTT

j_gene: TRBJ2-5
v_gene: TRBV20-1
d_gene: TRBD2
abundance: -
CDR3aa: CSARGLAASQETQYF
CDR3nt: TGCAGTGCTAGGGGACTAGCGGCCTCCCAAGAGACCCAGTACTTC